The next 15 T cell receptor beta chains were all read from a single sample in a study of blood T cell repertoires in COVID-19 (dated by TCRdb to 2020 to 2022). Library preparation employed the immunoSEQ multiplex PCR assay. This immuneACCESS table, as held by TCRdb, lists in-frame sequences with V and J called but not all clones. Of the missing ones, under half trace to an unresolved V gene in checked studies; the others have no known cause. Across this sample there are 99,000 or so clones, with around 84% seen only once. The ten biggest clones cover 10% to 15% of the sample. Source material: peripheral blood. The receptors originated from a woman between 55 and 75 years old in a cohort sampled during active or convalescent COVID-19.

The J gene is TRBJ1-2, the V gene TRBV15; 9 positions match TRBD1. After removal of 1 base from V and 0 bases from J, the junction contained 9 bases not matched to a gene. The CDR3 contains 18 residues. Germline CDR1 is LNHNV and CDR2 is YYDKDF (reference sequence). In DNA, the CDR3 is TGTGCCACCAGCAGAGGAGGGACAGGGAAAACAGCTAACTATGGCTACACCTTC. As protein: CATSRGGTGKTANYGYTF.

Only one count was recorded for this clone. This chain connects TRBV7-2 to TRBJ1-2, with 7 positions matching TRBD1. J was trimmed by 8 bases and V by 1 base; bases with no gene match: 10. CDR3 length equals 15 residues. Per germline, CDR1 SGHTA and CDR2 FQGNSA. The CDR3 DNA follows: TGTGCCAGCAGCTTAGTGGCAGGGGGAATGAGGGGCTACACCTTC. This codes for CASSLVAGGMRGYTF.

The gene calls are TRBV7-6 and TRBJ2-3; 8 positions match TRBD2. The CDR3 covers 17 residues. The trim removed 6 bases at V and 2 bases at J, leaving 13 bases unmatched. Germline-derived CDR1 and CDR2 are SGHVS and FNYEAQ. CDR3 nucleotide sequence: TGTGCCAGCAGTTTCGGGGGGGCTCAGTCATACACAGATACGCAGTATTTT. Amino acids: CASSFGGAQSYTDTQYF.

In this sample, this clone turned up a few times. The genes are TRBV5-4 and TRBJ1-4; D perhaps matches TRBD1 (5 bases). The CDR3 is 15 amino acids. Trimming removed 2 bases at V and 3 bases at J, with 11 bases between. Germline V lookup: CDR1 SGHNT, CDR2 YYREEE (reference sequence). This CDR3 reads CASSLESGANEKLFF. In nucleotides, the CDR3 is TGTGCCAGCAGCTTAGAATCGGGGGCTAATGAAAAACTGTTTTTT.

The CDR3 DNA follows: TGTGCCAGCAACGATCCGGGACAGGGGTACGAGCAGTACTTC. This sequence encodes CASNDPGQGYEQYF. The chain joins TRBV7-2 to TRBJ2-7; 10 positions agree with TRBD1. The V gene's germline CDR1 is SGHTA and CDR2 FQGNSA. The CDR3 contains 14 residues. The V and J ends lost 7 bases and 4 bases, in that order; junction bases with no gene match: 7. Complete variable domain (other parts from reference TRBV7-2 and TRBJ2-7): GAGVSQSPSNKVTEKGKDVELRCDPISGHTALYWYRQSLGQGLEFLIYFQGNSAPDKSGLPSDRFSAERTGGSVSTLTIQRTQQEDSAVYLCASNDPGQGYEQYFGPGTRLTVT.

This chain's CDR3 is CASSVGSSGSGPYEQYF. As DNA, the CDR3 is TGTGCCAGCAGCGTAGGTTCTAGCGGGAGCGGGCCCTACGAGCAGTACTTC. This chain uses TRBV9 with TRBJ2-7, with 10 nucleotides matching TRBD2. Germline CDR1 and CDR2: SGDLS and YYNGEE. Trimming at V came to 0 bases and at J to 2 bases, leaving 8 bases not matched to a gene. This CDR3 contains 17 residues.

The rearrangement links TRBV27 to TRBJ2-1, with D possibly TRBD2 on 6 matching bases. In germline, CDR1 is MNHEY, CDR2 SMNVEV (reference sequence). There are 15 residues in the CDR3. Trimming took 5 bases from V and 2 from J, leaving 13 bases between them. CDR3 loop: CASSEGGAPYNEQFF. In DNA form, the CDR3 reads TGTGCCAGCAGTGAAGGAGGGGCCCCCTACAATGAGCAGTTCTTC.

The chain has TRBV29-1 and TRBJ2-1; 7 positions agree with TRBD1. Germline CDR1 reads SQVTM; CDR2 reads ANQGSEA. Trimming at V came to 6 bases and at J to 7 bases, leaving 3 bases not matched to a gene. The CDR3 contains 11 residues. In nucleotides, the CDR3 is TGCAGCGTACGACAGGGAAATGAGCAGTTCTTC. Its translation: CSVRQGNEQFF.

This chain joins TRBV5-6 and TRBJ2-7; TRBD1 agrees at 8 bases. V was clipped by 5 bases and J by 3 bases; unmatched bases: 7. The CDR3 sequence is 14 residues long. The germline V gene encodes CDR1 SGHDT and CDR2 YYEEEE. In nucleotides, the CDR3 is TGTGCCAGCAGGTCTCGGGACAGGTTCTACGAGCAGTACTTC. Translating gives CASRSRDRFYEQYF.

This clone was recorded only once. The gene calls are TRBV2 and TRBJ1-6, with 7 nucleotides matching TRBD1. The germline CDR1 and CDR2 sequences are SNHLY and FYNNEI. The CDR3 runs to 15 residues. Trimming took 6 bases from V and 3 from J; bases not matched to a gene: 5. In DNA, the CDR3 is TGTGCCAGCAGAGGGACAGACGTCTATAATTCACCCCTCCACTTT. Its protein product is CASRGTDVYNSPLHF.

The chain has TRBV5-4 and TRBJ1-4, with TRBD1 identical over 7 bases. In germline, CDR1 is SGHNT, CDR2 YYREEE (reference sequence). This CDR3 is built from 14 residues. V shed 6 bases, J shed 3 bases, and the junction held 5 bases outside the gene matches. CDR3 protein: CASTHRGSNEKLFF. Written as DNA, the CDR3 is TGTGCCAGCACCCACAGGGGATCTAATGAAAAACTGTTTTTT.

The chain links TRBV19 to TRBJ2-7, with 12 bases matching TRBD1. J gave up 7 bases and V 6 bases, and 10 bases lay outside the gene matches. The CDR3 length is 15 residues. Looked up from germline, CDR1 is LNHDA and CDR2 is SQIVND (reference sequence). Here the CDR3 reads CASSFLGQGASEQYF. For the CDR3, the DNA is TGTGCCAGTAGCTTCCTGGGACAGGGGGCGAGTGAGCAGTACTTC.

Here the CDR3 reads CASSQETWGGRPQFF. The DNA for the CDR3 is TGTGCCAGCAGCCAAGAAACCTGGGGAGGGAGGCCCCAGTTCTTC. This chain uses TRBV4-2 with TRBJ2-1; 7 nucleotides align to TRBD2. Germline V CDR1 and CDR2: LGHNA, YNFKEQ. Germline trimming cut 0 bases from V and 13 bases from J; bases unmatched to any gene: 12. This CDR3 has 15 residues.

The chain carries TRBV19 and TRBJ1-2; 9 bases agree with TRBD1. Germline loops: CDR1 LNHDA, CDR2 SQIVND (reference sequence). The V segment lost 6 bases and the J segment 8 bases; nucleotides outside the gene matches: 7. This CDR3 region has 13 residues. This CDR3 is CASRQGQGLGYTF. CDR3 bases: TGTGCCAGTAGGCAAGGACAGGGGTTAGGCTACACCTTC.

The DNA of the CDR3 is TGCAGCGTCACAGGAGGGCCGGCGAACACTGAAGCTTTCTTT. Translation gives CSVTGGPANTEAFF. The chain links TRBV29-1 to TRBJ1-1; maybe TRBD1 (5 bases). The ends were cut back, 6 bases at V and 1 base at J, with 15 bases in the middle. Germline lookup yields CDR1 SQVTM and CDR2 ANQGSEA. CDR3 size: 14 residues. The whole variable domain, remainder taken from reference TRBV29-1 and TRBJ1-1, is SAVISQKPSRDICQRGTSLTIQCQVDSQVTMMFWYRQQPGQSLTLIATANQGSEATYESGFVIDKFPISRPNLTFSTLTVSNMSPEDSSIYLCSVTGGPANTEAFFGQGTRLTVV.